This T cell receptor (beta chain) was retrieved from a study of T cell repertoires in cytomegalovirus infection. At the level of the study: It was the public TCR beta signatures that indicated both CMV infection and matching HLA type.

The germline V gene encodes CDR1 KGHDR and CDR2 SFDVKD. The J segment lost 7 bases and the V segment lost 5 bases, leaving 4 bases of the junction unmatched. The CDR3 is made up of 13 amino acids. TCRdb itself ran the reads through MiXCR, one entry per CDR3 protein. This table holds 65,000 to 90,000 distinct CDR3 sequences, 4% found once. This clonotype was recorded many times. Sequencing used PBMCs. This TCR was sampled from a human donor in good health (CMV status not recorded). Some clones in this sample may be carry-over from other donors' samples. The chain couples TRBV24-1 to TRBJ2-1; TRBD1 matches 7 bases. In nucleotides, the CDR3 is TGTGCCACCAGTGGACAGGGTAGGAATGAGCAGTTCTTC. Amino acid sequence: CATSGQGRNEQFF.